By share, the clone carrying this T cell receptor (beta chain) ranks as medium-sized (0.01 to 0.1%). The target antigen is unknown. The data belong to a study of vaccination and CD4 T cells after COVID-19. Study-level information: The convalescents, six males and four females, included two who were Hispanic.

The CDR3 is 14 residues long. CDR1 is MNHNS, CDR2 SASEGT, per germline. The V and J ends lost 4 bases and 10 bases respectively, with 14 bases between them. CD4+ T cells that had been cultured provided DNA sequenced with the Oncomine TCR Beta short-read assay. One entry per CDR3 protein results from TCRdb running MiXCR on the PCR reads. The repertoire holds roughly 3,600 distinct CDR3 sequences, with 16% as singletons. The treatment here: approximately 9-day PBMC culture with coronavirus spike peptide pools or control peptides (ViraFEST assay). At days 3 and 7, half the medium was exchanged for fresh IL-2 medium.

The gene calls are TRBV6-1 and TRBJ1-6; D is unclear. The sequenced material came from CD4+ T cells from blood, cultured in vitro. This clonotype originated in a human donor who had recovered from COVID-19. The CDR3 bases are TGTGCCAGCAGTGCCCGATTAGCGGAATCACCCCTCCACTTT. As protein: CASSARLAESPLHF.